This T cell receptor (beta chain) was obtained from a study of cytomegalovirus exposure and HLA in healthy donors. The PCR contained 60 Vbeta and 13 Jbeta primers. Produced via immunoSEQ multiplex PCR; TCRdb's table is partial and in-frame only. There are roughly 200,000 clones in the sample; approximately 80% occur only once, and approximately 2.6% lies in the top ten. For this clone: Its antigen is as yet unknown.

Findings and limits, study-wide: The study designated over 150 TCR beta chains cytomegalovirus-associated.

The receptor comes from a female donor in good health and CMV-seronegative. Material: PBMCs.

DNA of the CDR3: TGTGCCAGCAGCTCACCTCGCCGGGACAGGGGTGTTTATAGCAATCAGCCCCAGCATTTT. As protein: CASSSPRRDRGVYSNQPQHF. The gene calls are TRBV21-1 and TRBJ1-5; the table's D call, TRBD1, was not checked against the DNA. TRBV21-1 is recorded as a pseudogene. The CDR3 has 20 amino acids.